The sequence of this TCR beta chain was determined in a study of blood T cell repertoires in COVID-19 (TCRdb year 2020). Regarding the research as a whole: Collaborator samples came from the United States, Italy and Spain and covered acute and convalescent phases of COVID-19. The material from the prospective study consisted of cDNA or gDNA derived from T cells, B-cell-depleted T cells, or PBMCs. Deeply sampled blood TCRbeta repertoires from subjects exposed to, actively infected with, or recovered from COVID-19 were included in the dataset. The repertoires were released in a freely available public database intended as a resource for research on the immune response to SARS-CoV-2. Samples came from the ongoing ImmuneRACE study (first 160 participants) plus 1,254 subjects from 6 global collaborators. A de-identified subject ID, COVID-19 status, age in years and sex were almost always included in the sample metadata. Where HLA class I and class II types were available, the types were taken from metadata supplied by the sample provider, not from assay-based typing.

One collaborating source in Seattle enrolled patients during active infection and followed them longitudinally through the course of disease. Whole blood was collected in K2EDTA tubes by collaborating institutions according to the institutions' own protocols. For TCRbeta analysis, collaborators shipped samples as frozen whole blood, isolated PBMCs, or DNA extracted from either of those sample types. TCRbeta CDR3 regions were amplified from genomic DNA using the immunoSEQ Assay, a bias-controlled multiplex PCR. The authors processed their data as follows. Within the assay, amplification of reference gene primers was used to estimate how many nucleated cells each sample contained. To quantify the absolute abundance of each unique TCRbeta CDR3 rearrangement, sequence reads were collapsed and filtered. For each sample, productive Simpson clonality was calculated by taking the square root of Simpson's diversity index across productive rearrangements. TCRdb's version of the immuneACCESS table is confined to in-frame rearrangements and falls short of the full clone set. An unresolved V gene accounts for under half of the shortfall where checked; the remainder is of unknown origin. V and J calls and clone size are as listed in that table; D and trimming were resolved from the DNA. The sample includes a few hundred thousand clones, with 85% to 90% observed a single time. The ten biggest clones cover about 6% of the sample.

Regarding this clone: The antigen it recognizes is unknown. Base qualities are not recorded, but no much larger clone differs from it by a single base.

V ends up 0 bases short and J 4 bases short, with an unmatched junction base count of 8. The germline V gene (reference sequence) supplies CDR1 GTSNPN and CDR2 SVGIG. The CDR3 has 15 amino acids, counting the end cysteine and phenylalanine. CDR3 DNA only is kept here, 45 bases in frame from base 1. The paper's findings and limits, for the study overall: How much clinical and demographic metadata was included differed by source and by participant, and the metadata was provided uncurated.

Sequenced sample: peripheral blood. This receptor was taken from a woman in her fifties or sixties with COVID-19, enrolled during active disease. The chain joins TRBV30 to TRBJ1-2, with TRBD1 matching 7 junction bases. CDR3 loop: CAWSVGDRGIYGYTF. In nucleotide form, the sequence is TGTGCCTGGAGTGTGGGGGACAGAGGAATCTATGGCTACACCTTC.